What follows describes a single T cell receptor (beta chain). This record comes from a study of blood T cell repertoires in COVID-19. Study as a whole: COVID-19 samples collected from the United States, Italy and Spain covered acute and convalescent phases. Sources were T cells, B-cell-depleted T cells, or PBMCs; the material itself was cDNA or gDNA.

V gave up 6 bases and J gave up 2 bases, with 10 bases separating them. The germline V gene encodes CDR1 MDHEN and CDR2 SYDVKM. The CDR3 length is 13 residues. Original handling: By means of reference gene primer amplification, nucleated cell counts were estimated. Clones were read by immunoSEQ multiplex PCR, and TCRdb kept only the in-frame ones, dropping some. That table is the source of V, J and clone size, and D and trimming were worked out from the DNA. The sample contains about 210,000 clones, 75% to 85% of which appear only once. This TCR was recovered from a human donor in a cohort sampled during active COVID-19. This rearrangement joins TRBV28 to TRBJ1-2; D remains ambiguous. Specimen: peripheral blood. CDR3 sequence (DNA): TGTGCCAGCAGCCCTCCTACCAACTATGGCTACACCTTC. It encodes CASSPPTNYGYTF.